Below are 20 T cell receptor beta chains sequenced from a single sample in a study of a mutant IDH1 vaccine in newly diagnosed glioma listed by TCRdb under 2021. The library was produced with the immunoSEQ multiplex PCR assay. Imported from immuneACCESS, the table was reduced by TCRdb to in-frame sequences with V and J called. These copies leave out some clones; in studies compared against another copy, an unresolved V gene accounts for under half, and the cause of the remainder is not known. The sample table lists about 50,000 clones, 85% to 95% of them with a count of one. The ten largest clones capture 2% to 2.5% of the sample. Their antigens are not known. What the time point label conveys for this sample: week 35, safety follow-up. Each vaccine dose was 300 ug of a 20-mer mutant IDH1 peptide in Montanide, given subcutaneously with topical imiquimod. The sequences come from PBMCs, collected from a glioma patient whose treatment included an IDH1 peptide vaccine. These receptors all stem from a man aged 50 to 60 with glioma.

The V call is TRBV5-8, the J call TRBJ1-5; maybe TRBD1 (5 bases). Trimming took off 2 bases at V and 1 base at J, with 10 bases between the two ends. This CDR3 region has 15 residues. Germline CDR1 is SGHTS and CDR2 is YDEGEE. CDR3: CASSLAGQSNQPQHF. DNA for the CDR3: TGTGCCAGCAGCTTAGCAGGACAAAGCAATCAGCCCCAGCATTTT.

CDR3 DNA: TGTGCCAGCAGCCGCCCGCCGGGCAATGAGCAGTTCTTC. This codes for CASSRPPGNEQFF. The V gene is TRBV14, the J gene TRBJ2-1; D is unresolved. In germline, CDR1 is SGHDN, CDR2 FVKESK. Trimming removed 4 bases from V and 6 bases from J, with 10 bases in between. The CDR3 sequence is 13 residues long.

The chain uses TRBV27 and TRBJ2-5, with D possibly matching TRBD2 (6 bases). CDR1 and CDR2 from the germline V gene are MNHEY and SMNVEV (reference sequence). V was clipped by 3 bases and J by 3 bases, with 11 bases between them. This CDR3 is 14 amino acids long. The CDR3 nucleotides are TGTGCCAGCAGTTTTTCCATAGCGGAAGAGACCCAGTACTTC. This translates into CASSFSIAEETQYF.

The chain is built from TRBV14 and TRBJ2-7; 8 bases agree with TRBD1. V lost 4 bases, J lost 4 bases, and 6 bases stayed unmatched. Germline V gives CDR1 SGHDN, CDR2 FVKESK. The CDR3 length is 14 residues. CDR3 coding DNA: TGTGCCAGCAGCCCGGGACAGGTGGGGTACGAGCAGTACTTC. It encodes CASSPGQVGYEQYF.

The chain is built from TRBV21-1 and TRBJ2-7. TRBV21-1 is deemed a pseudogene. The CDR3 has 11 residues. DNA of the CDR3: TGTGCCAGCAGCATACCCTACGAGCAGTACTTC. Its translation: CASSIPYEQYF.

The gene calls are TRBV9 and TRBJ1-1; 8 nucleotides agree with TRBD1. The CDR3 runs to 13 residues. Germline V gene data show CDR1 as SGDLS and CDR2 as YYNGEE. V shed 4 bases, J shed 8 bases, and the junction held 7 bases outside the gene matches. This CDR3 is CASSKQGGKEAFF. CDR3 DNA sequence: TGTGCCAGCAGCAAACAGGGGGGTAAGGAAGCTTTCTTT.

This clone has a single count. V usage is TRBV5-4 and J usage is TRBJ2-5, with D unresolved. In germline, CDR1 is SGHNT, CDR2 YYREEE (reference sequence). V lost 2 bases and J 2 bases, leaving 1 base between the germline ends. The CDR3 loop spans 11 amino acids. CDR3 in DNA: TGTGCCAGCAGCTTTCAAGAGACCCAGTACTTC. It codes for CASSFQETQYF. The full variable domain, with the rest looked up from reference TRBV5-4 and TRBJ2-5, is ETGVTQSPTHLIKTRGQQVTLRCSSQSGHNTVSWYQQALGQGPQFIFQYYREEENGRGNFPPRFSGLQFPNYSSELNVNALELDDSALYLCASSFQETQYFGPGTRLLVL.

The chain joins TRBV28 to TRBJ1-1; no reliable D call. The length of the CDR3 is 12 residues. V was shortened by 4 bases and J by 3 bases, with 6 bases between the two germline ends. Germline lookup yields CDR1 MDHEN and CDR2 SYDVKM. CDR3: CASSWEHTEAFF. The CDR3 DNA is TGTGCCAGCAGTTGGGAGCACACTGAAGCTTTCTTT.

V usage is TRBV7-6 and J usage is TRBJ2-5; 8 bases match TRBD2. From germline, CDR1 is SGHVS and CDR2 FNYEAQ. The CDR3 length is 14 residues. V was pared by 6 bases and J by 1 base, with 4 bases of the junction left unmatched. The CDR3 sequence is CASRPGLAQETQYF. In DNA form, the CDR3 reads TGTGCCAGCAGGCCAGGACTAGCCCAAGAGACCCAGTACTTC. The full variable domain, with the rest looked up from reference TRBV7-6 and TRBJ2-5, is GAGVSQSPRYKVTKRGQDVALRCDPISGHVSLYWYRQALGQGPEFLTYFNYEAQQDKSGLPNDRFSAERPEGSISTLTIQRTEQRDSAMYRCASRPGLAQETQYFGPGTRLLVL.

The chain recombines TRBV28 with TRBJ1-3, with D possibly being TRBD1 (6 bases). There are 13 residues in the CDR3. Germline CDR1 is MDHEN and CDR2 is SYDVKM. Trimming cost V 9 bases and J 6 bases, with 15 bases left between them. CDR3 residues: CASVTGQENTIYF. CDR3 bases: TGTGCCAGTGTTACAGGGCAGGAAAACACCATATATTTT.

The count of this clone is one. The chain combines TRBV15 with TRBJ2-7, with D perhaps matching TRBD2 (6 bases). The ends were cut back, 4 bases at V and 0 bases at J, with 16 bases in the middle. The CDR3 is 16 residues long. Germline assignment: CDR1 LNHNV and CDR2 YYDKDF (reference sequence). The CDR3 loop reads CATSMFSGAFSYEQYF. Here the CDR3 DNA reads TGTGCCACCAGCATGTTTTCGGGAGCCTTCTCCTACGAGCAGTACTTC.

V usage is TRBV30 and J usage is TRBJ1-4; 8 bases map to TRBD1. This CDR3 spans 15 amino acids. Germline V CDR1 and CDR2: GTSNPN, SVGIG (reference sequence). J was trimmed by 2 bases and V by 1 base; bases with no gene match: 3. CDR3 loop: CAWSADRATNEKLFF. The CDR3 nucleotides are TGTGCCTGGAGTGCGGACAGGGCCACTAATGAAAAACTGTTTTTT.

The chain carries TRBV30 and TRBJ2-7; D may correspond to TRBD1 or TRBD2 (6 bases each). Per germline, CDR1 GTSNPN and CDR2 SVGIG (reference sequence). V was cut by 4 bases and J by 4 bases, with 11 bases left in between. This CDR3 is 12 amino acids long. CDR3 sequence reads: CAWTTGRYEQYF. The DNA of the CDR3 is TGTGCCTGGACCACAGGGAGGTACGAGCAGTACTTC.

The chain couples TRBV7-3 to TRBJ2-1; 10 positions match TRBD2. Trimming cost V 2 bases and J 6 bases; bases outside gene matches: 7. This CDR3 is 16 amino acids long. CDR1 is SGHTA and CDR2 is FQGTGA in the germline V gene. The CDR3 region has the DNA TGTGCCAGCAGCTTAGGGGGACTAGCGCCCTTCAATGAGCAGTTCTTC. This translates into CASSLGGLAPFNEQFF.

V and J are TRBV4-1 and TRBJ2-3; 7 nucleotides match TRBD1. Trimming cost V 4 bases and J 1 base; bases outside gene matches: 2. The CDR3 runs to 14 residues. Germline V lookup: CDR1 MGHRA, CDR2 YSYEKL. CDR3: CASSPTGGTDTQYF. As DNA, the CDR3 is TGCGCCAGCAGCCCCACAGGGGGCACAGATACGCAGTATTTT.

In the case of this clone: The junction departs from the called germline gene at one end, perhaps through a read error. This chain joins TRBV7-2 and TRBJ2-7, with TRBD2 matching 9 bases. The CDR3 is made up of 15 amino acids. Germline V gene sequence: CDR1 SGHTA, CDR2 FQGNSA. The CDR3 nucleotides are TGTGCCAGCAGCTTCTCCACAGCGGGGGGCGACTTACTGAACTTC. It translates to CASSFSTAGGDLLNF.

The gene calls are TRBV6-1 and TRBJ1-2; D might be TRBD1 (5 bases). CDR1 MNHNS and CDR2 SASEGT come from the germline V gene. With 6 bases removed from V and 5 bases from J, the gap between germline ends came to 19 bases. The CDR3 is 15 residues long. Here the CDR3 DNA reads TGTGCCAGCAGCCCACAGAAAGACAGTTGGTATGGCTACACCTTC. Its translation: CASSPQKDSWYGYTF.

The chain has TRBV7-3 and TRBJ1-3; 9 bases align to TRBD1. CDR3 length: 15 amino acids. The trim removed 5 bases at V and 0 bases at J, leaving 2 bases unmatched. Germline loops: CDR1 SGHTA, CDR2 FQGTGA. The CDR3 region is CASSPTGGSGNTIYF. The CDR3 nucleotides are TGTGCCAGCAGCCCGACAGGGGGCTCTGGAAACACCATATATTTT.

V usage is TRBV9 and J usage is TRBJ2-4; 9 bases are a match to TRBD1. V gave up 3 bases and J gave up 1 base; unmatched junction bases: 11. CDR3 length: 18 residues. Per germline, CDR1 SGDLS and CDR2 YYNGEE. The CDR3 loop reads CASSAAGTGFGAKNIQYF. The CDR3 nucleotides are TGTGCCAGCAGCGCCGCAGGGACAGGGTTTGGGGCCAAAAACATTCAGTACTTC.

The chain combines TRBV5-1 with TRBJ1-4, with a weak D call TRBD1 (6 bases). The CDR3 loop spans 13 amino acids. The germline gives CDR1 SGHRS, CDR2 YFSETQ. Trimming left V 3 bases short and J 4 bases short, with 7 bases between. Here the CDR3 DNA reads TGCGCCAGCAGCTGGGACATTAATGAAAAACTGTTTTTT. This sequence encodes CASSWDINEKLFF.